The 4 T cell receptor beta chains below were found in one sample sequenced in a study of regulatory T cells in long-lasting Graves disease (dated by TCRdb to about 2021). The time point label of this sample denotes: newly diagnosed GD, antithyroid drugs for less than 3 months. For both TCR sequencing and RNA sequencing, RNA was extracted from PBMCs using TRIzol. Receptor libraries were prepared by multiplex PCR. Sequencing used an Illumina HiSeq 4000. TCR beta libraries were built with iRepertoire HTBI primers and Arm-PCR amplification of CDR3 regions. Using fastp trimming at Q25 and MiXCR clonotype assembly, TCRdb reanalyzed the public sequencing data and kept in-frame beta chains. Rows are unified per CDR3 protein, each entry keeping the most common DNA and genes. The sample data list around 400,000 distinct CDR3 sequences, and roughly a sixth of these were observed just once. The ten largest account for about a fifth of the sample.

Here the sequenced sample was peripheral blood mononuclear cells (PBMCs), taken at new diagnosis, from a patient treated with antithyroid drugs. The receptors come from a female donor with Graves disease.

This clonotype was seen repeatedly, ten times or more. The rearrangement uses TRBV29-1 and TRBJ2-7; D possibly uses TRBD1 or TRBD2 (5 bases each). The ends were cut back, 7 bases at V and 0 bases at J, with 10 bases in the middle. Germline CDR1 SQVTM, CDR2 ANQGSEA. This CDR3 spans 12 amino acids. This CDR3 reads CSAGTASYEQYF. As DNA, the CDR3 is TGCAGCGCAGGGACGGCCTCCTACGAGCAGTACTTC.

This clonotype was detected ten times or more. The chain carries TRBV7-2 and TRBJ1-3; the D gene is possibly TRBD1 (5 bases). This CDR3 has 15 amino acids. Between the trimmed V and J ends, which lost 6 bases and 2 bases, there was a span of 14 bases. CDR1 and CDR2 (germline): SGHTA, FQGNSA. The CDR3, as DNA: TGTGCCAGCAGATATAGACAGTTACCTGGAAACACCATATATTTT. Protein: CASRYRQLPGNTIYF.

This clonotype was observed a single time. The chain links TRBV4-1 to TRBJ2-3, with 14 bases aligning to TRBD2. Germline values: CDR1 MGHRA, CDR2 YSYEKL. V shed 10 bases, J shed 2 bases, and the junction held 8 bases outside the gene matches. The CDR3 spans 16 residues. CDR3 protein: CAIGLAGGHTTDTQYF. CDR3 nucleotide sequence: TGCGCCATCGGACTAGCGGGGGGCCACACCACAGATACGCAGTATTTT.

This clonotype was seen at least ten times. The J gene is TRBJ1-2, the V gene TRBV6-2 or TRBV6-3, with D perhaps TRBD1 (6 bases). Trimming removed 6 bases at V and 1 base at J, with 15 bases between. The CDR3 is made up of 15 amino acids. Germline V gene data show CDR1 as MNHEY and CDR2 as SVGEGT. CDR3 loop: CASSKRTANNYGYTF. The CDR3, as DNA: TGTGCCAGCAGCAAAAGGACAGCGAATAACTATGGCTACACCTTC.